This TCR beta chain was profiled in a study of blood T cell repertoires in COVID-19. Sequencing was performed with immunoSEQ multiplex PCR; in TCRdb, only in-frame clones are kept and a portion is missing. Here the sample spans under 350,000 clones, 85% being singletons. The CDR3 loop spans 12 amino acids. CDR1 and CDR2 from the germline V gene are GTSNPN and SVGIG (reference sequence). With 3 bases removed from V and 6 bases from J, the gap between germline ends came to 8 bases. This rearrangement joins TRBV30 to TRBJ2-2, with D perhaps TRBD2 (5 bases). This sequence was found in a human donor in a cohort sampled during active COVID-19. The sample comprised peripheral blood. The CDR3 sequence is CAWRGGPGELFF. In DNA, the CDR3 is TGTGCCTGGAGGGGCGGGCCCGGGGAGCTGTTTTTT.